This T cell receptor (beta chain) originates from a study of blood T cell repertoires in COVID-19. The wider study: Acute-phase and convalescent COVID-19 samples originated in the United States, Italy and Spain. T cells, B-cell-depleted T cells, or PBMCs supplied cDNA or gDNA.

Assay: immunoSEQ multiplex PCR; the TCRdb copy retains only in-frame clones and omits some. This table has fewer than 250,000 clones, about four fifths appearing once. The CDR3 has 16 amino acids. With 0 bases clipped from V and 2 bases from J, the junction kept 3 bases outside the gene matches. Germline values: CDR1 MNHEY, CDR2 SVGAGI. The TCR was taken from a woman aged 40 to 49 with active or convalescent COVID-19. This chain connects TRBV6-5 to TRBJ1-3, with TRBD1 identical over 8 bases. Sequencing was done on a sample of peripheral blood. CDR3 sequence reads: CASSYSWDRTGNTIYF. The CDR3 nucleotides read TGTGCCAGCAGTTACTCCTGGGACAGGACTGGAAACACCATATATTTT.